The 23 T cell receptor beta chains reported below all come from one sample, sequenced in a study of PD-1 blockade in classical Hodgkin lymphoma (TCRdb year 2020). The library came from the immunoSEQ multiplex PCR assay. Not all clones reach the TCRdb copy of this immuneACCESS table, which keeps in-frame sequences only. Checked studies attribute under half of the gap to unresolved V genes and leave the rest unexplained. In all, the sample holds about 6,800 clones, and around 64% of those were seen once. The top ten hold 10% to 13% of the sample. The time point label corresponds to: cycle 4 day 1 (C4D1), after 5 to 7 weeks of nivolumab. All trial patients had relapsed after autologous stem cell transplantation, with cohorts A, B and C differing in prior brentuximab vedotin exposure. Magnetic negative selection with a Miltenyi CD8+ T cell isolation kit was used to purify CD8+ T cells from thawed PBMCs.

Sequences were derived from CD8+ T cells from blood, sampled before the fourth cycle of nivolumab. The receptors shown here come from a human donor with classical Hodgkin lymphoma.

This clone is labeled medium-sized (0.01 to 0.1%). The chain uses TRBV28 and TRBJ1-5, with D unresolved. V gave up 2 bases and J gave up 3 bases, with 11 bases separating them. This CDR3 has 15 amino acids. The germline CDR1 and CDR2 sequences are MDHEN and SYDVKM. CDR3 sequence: CASSLIDVSNQPQHF. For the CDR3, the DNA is TGTGCCAGCAGTTTAATTGACGTTTCCAATCAGCCCCAGCATTTT.

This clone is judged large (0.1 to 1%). The CDR3: CASNVGDYEQYF. The CDR3 DNA sequence: TGCGCCAGCAACGTTGGGGACTACGAGCAGTACTTC. The chain has TRBV5-1 and TRBJ2-7; no clear D. Germline V CDR1 and CDR2: SGHRS, YFSETQ. The CDR3 length is 12 residues. The V end was cut by 6 bases, the J end by 3 bases, with 10 bases between. The full variable domain, with the rest looked up from reference TRBV5-1 and TRBJ2-7, is KAGVTQTPRYLIKTRGQQVTLSCSPISGHRSVSWYQQTPGQGLQFLFEYFSETQRNKGNFPGRFSGRQFSNSRSEMNVSTLELGDSALYLCASNVGDYEQYFGPGTRLTVT.

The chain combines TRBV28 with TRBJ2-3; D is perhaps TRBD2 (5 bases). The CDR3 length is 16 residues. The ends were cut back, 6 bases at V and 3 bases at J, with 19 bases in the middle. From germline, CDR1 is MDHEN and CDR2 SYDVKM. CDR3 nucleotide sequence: TGTGCCAGCAGACAAAGAGTTGTGGGAGCTACAGATACGCAGTATTTT. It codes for CASRQRVVGATDTQYF.

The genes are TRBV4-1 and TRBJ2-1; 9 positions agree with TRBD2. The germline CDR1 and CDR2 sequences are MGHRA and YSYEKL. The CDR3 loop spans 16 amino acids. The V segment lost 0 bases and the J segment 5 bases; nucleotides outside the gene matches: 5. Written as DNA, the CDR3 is TGCGCCAGCAGCCAAGAGGCTAGCGGGGCCCACAATGAGCAGTTCTTC. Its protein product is CASSQEASGAHNEQFF.

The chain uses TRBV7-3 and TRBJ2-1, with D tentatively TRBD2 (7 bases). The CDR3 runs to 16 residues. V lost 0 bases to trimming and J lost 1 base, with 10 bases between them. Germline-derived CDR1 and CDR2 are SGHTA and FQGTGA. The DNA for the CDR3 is TGTGCCAGCAGCTTAACGGGGGGGCCATCCTACAATGAGCAGTTCTTC. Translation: CASSLTGGPSYNEQFF. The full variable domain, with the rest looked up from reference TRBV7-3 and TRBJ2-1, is GAGVSQTPSNKVTEKGKYVELRCDPISGHTALYWYRQSLGQGPEFLIYFQGTGAADDSGLPNDRFFAVRPEGSVSTLKIQRTERGDSAVYLCASSLTGGPSYNEQFFGPGTRLTVL.

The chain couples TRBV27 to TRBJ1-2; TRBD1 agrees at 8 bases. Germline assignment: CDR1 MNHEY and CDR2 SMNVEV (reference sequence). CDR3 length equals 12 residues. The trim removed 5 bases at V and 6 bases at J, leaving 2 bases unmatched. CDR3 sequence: CASSDRGNGYTF. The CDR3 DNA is TGTGCCAGCAGTGACAGGGGTAATGGCTACACCTTC.

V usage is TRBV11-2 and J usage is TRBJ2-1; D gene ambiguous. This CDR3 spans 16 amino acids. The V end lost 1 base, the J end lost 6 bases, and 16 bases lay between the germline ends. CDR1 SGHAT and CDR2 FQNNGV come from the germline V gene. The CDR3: CASSLGQAFLVNEQFF. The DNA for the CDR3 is TGTGCCAGCAGCTTAGGGCAGGCCTTTCTGGTCAATGAGCAGTTCTTC.

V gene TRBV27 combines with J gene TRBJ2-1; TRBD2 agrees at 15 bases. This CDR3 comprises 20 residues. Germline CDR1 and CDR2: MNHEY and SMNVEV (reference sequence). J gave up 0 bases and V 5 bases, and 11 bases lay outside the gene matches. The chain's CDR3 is CASSNHGLAGGIVSYNEQFF. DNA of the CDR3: TGTGCCAGCAGTAACCATGGACTAGCGGGAGGGATCGTCTCCTACAATGAGCAGTTCTTC.

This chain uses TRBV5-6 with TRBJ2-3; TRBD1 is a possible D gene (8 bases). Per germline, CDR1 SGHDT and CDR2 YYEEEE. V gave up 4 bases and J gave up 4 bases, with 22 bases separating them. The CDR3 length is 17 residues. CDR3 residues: CASSHSGGLAGADTQYF. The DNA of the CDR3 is TGTGCCAGCAGCCATTCAGGGGGCTTGGCGGGAGCAGATACGCAGTATTTT. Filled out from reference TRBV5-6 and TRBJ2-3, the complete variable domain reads DAGVTQSPTHLIKTRGQQVTLRCSPKSGHDTVSWYQQALGQGPQFIFQYYEEEERQRGNFPDRFSGHQFPNYSSELNVNALLLGDSALYLCASSHSGGLAGADTQYFGPGTRLTVL.

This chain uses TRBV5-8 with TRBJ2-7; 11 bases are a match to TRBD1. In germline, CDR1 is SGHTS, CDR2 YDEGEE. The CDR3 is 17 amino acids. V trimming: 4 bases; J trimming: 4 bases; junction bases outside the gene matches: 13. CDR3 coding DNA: TGTGCCAGCAGCCATAGGGACGGACAGGGGGCTTCGTACGAGCAGTACTTC. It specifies CASSHRDGQGASYEQYF.

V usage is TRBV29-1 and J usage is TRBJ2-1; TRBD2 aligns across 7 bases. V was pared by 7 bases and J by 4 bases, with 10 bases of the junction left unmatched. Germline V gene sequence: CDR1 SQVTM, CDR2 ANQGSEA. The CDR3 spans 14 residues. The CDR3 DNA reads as TGCAGCGGGGAGACTAGCCTAGAATACAATGAGCAGTTCTTC. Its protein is CSGETSLEYNEQFF.

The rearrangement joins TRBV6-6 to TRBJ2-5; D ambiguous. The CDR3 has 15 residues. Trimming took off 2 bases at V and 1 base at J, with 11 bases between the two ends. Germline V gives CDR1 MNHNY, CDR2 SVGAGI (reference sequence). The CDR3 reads CASSYPIDSQETQYF. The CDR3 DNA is TGTGCCAGCAGTTACCCGATAGATTCCCAAGAGACCCAGTACTTC.

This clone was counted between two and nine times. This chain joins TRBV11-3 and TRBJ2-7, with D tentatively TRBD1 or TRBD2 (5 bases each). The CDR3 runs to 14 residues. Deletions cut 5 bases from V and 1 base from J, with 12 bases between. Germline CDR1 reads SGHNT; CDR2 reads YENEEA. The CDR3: CASSHGDRSYEQYF. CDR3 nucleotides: TGTGCCAGCAGCCACGGGGACCGTTCCTACGAGCAGTACTTC.

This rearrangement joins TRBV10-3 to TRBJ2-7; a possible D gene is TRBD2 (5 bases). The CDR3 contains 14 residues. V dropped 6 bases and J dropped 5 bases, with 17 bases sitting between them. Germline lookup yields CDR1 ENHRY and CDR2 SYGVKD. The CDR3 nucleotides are TGTGCCATCAGGGACCCTACTAGGTCCGACGAGCAGTACTTC. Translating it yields CAIRDPTRSDEQYF.

For the CDR3, the DNA is TGTGCCAGCTCCCCCTGGGCGGGAGTCACAGATACGCAGTATTTT. Amino acids: CASSPWAGVTDTQYF. The rearrangement joins TRBV27 to TRBJ2-3, with 7 positions matching TRBD2. Trimming at V came to 8 bases and at J to 2 bases, leaving 10 bases not matched to a gene. The CDR3 is 15 residues long. Germline V gene data show CDR1 as MNHEY and CDR2 as SMNVEV (reference sequence).

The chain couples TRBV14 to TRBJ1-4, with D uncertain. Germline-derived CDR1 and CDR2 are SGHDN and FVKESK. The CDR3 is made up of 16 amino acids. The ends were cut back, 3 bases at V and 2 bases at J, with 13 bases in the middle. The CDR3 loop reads CASSQDRGGTNEKLFF. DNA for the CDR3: TGTGCCAGCAGCCAGGACCGAGGAGGGACTAATGAAAAACTGTTTTTT.

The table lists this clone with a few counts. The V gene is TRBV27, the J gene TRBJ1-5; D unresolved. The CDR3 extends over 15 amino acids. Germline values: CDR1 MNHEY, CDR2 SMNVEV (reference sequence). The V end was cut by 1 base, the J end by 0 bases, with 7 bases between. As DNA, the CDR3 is TGTGCCAGCAGTTTATTGTGGGATAGCAATCAGCCCCAGCATTTT. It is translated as CASSLLWDSNQPQHF.

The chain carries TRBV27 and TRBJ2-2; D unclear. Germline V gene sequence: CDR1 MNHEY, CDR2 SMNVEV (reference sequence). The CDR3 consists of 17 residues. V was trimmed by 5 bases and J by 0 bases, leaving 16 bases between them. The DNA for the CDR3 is TGTGCCAGCAGTCCGCTCCTTCAACCTACGAACACCGGGGAGCTGTTTTTT. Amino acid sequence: CASSPLLQPTNTGELFF.

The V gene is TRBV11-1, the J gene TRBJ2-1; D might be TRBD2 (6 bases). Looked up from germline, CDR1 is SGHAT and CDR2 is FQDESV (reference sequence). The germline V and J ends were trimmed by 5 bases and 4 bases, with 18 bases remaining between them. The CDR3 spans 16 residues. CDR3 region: CASSLRDSYSYNEQFF. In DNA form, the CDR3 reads TGTGCCAGCAGCCTGAGGGACTCTTATTCGTACAATGAGCAGTTCTTC.

The CDR3 DNA reads as TGTGCCAGCAGTTCCTCCGGGACTAGCGCTCACAATGAGCAGTTCTTC. Residues: CASSSSGTSAHNEQFF. The chain links TRBV7-3 to TRBJ2-1; 10 nucleotides align to TRBD2. V lost 6 bases and J lost 5; bases outside the gene matches: 10. The CDR3 sequence is 16 residues long. Germline lookup yields CDR1 SGHTA and CDR2 FQGTGA.

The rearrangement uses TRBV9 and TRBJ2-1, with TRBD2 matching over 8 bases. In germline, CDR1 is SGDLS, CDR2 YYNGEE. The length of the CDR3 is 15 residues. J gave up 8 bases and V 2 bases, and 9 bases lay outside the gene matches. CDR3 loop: CASSVRAGDVDEQFF. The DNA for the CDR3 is TGTGCCAGCAGCGTGCGAGCGGGAGATGTAGATGAGCAGTTCTTC.

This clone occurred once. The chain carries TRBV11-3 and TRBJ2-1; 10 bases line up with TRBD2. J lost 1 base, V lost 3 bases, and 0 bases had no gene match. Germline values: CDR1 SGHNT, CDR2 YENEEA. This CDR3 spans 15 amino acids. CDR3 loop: CASSFSGRSYNEQFF. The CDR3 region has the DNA TGTGCCAGCAGCTTTAGCGGGAGGTCCTACAATGAGCAGTTCTTC.

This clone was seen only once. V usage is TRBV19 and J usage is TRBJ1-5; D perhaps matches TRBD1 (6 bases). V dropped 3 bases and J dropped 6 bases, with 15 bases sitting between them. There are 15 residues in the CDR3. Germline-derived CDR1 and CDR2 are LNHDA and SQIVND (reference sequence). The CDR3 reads CASSIAQGVGQPQHF. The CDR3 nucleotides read TGTGCCAGTAGTATCGCACAGGGTGTTGGTCAGCCCCAGCATTTT.